Here is one TCR beta chain with its context. This specimen belongs to a study of blood T cell repertoires in COVID-19. Study-wide background: Samples taken during acute and convalescent COVID-19 were collected in the United States, Italy and Spain. T cells, B-cell-depleted T cells, or PBMCs provided the cDNA or gDNA that served as material.

Authors' analysis steps: Reference gene primer amplification in the assay estimated nucleated cell counts. Generated by immunoSEQ multiplex PCR, the TCRdb table keeps only in-frame clones and is missing some. The D gene and trimming were derived from the DNA, and the V and J assignments and clone size from that table. The repertoire holds 130,000 or so clones, approximately 85% seen once, with around 4.5% in the top ten. The V segment lost 8 bases and the J segment 4 bases; nucleotides outside the gene matches: 10. The CDR3 covers 14 residues. Germline lookup yields CDR1 MNHEY and CDR2 SVGAGI. Sequencing was carried out using peripheral blood. The chain joins TRBV6-5 to TRBJ2-7; 8 nucleotides align to TRBD2. The clonotype was recovered from a human donor in a cohort sampled during active COVID-19. CDR3 sequence: CASRSGTSTYEQYF. DNA for the CDR3: TGTGCCAGCCGTTCCGGGACTAGTACGTACGAGCAGTACTTC.